The 20 T cell receptor beta chains in this list originate from one sample, sequenced in a study of T cell repertoires in cytomegalovirus infection. From the reads, TCRdb called clonotypes with MiXCR, one entry per CDR3 protein. Of fewer than 200,000 distinct CDR3 sequences listed, roughly a fifth are singletons. No antigen is known for these receptors. The source was CD8+ T cells from cultured PBMCs, collected from culture after CMV antigen stimulation. These receptors originate from a human donor in good health (CMV status not recorded). Some clones in this sample may be carry-over from other donors' samples.

This chain connects TRBV11-2 to TRBJ1-5; 12 nucleotides agree with TRBD1. CDR3 size: 16 residues. The germline V gene has CDR1 SGHAT and CDR2 FQNNGV. V was clipped by 5 bases and J by 7 bases; unmatched bases: 9. CDR3 protein: CASSRGTGGSLQPQHF. The CDR3 nucleotides read TGTGCCAGCAGCAGAGGGACAGGGGGCTCTCTACAGCCCCAGCATTTT.

This clonotype was seen a handful of times. The chain uses TRBV7-2 and TRBJ2-7; 8 nucleotides match TRBD1. Germline assignment: CDR1 SGHTA and CDR2 FQGNSA. The V and J ends lost 1 base and 3 bases, in that order; junction bases with no gene match: 5. The CDR3 is made up of 15 amino acids. DNA of the CDR3: TGTGCCAGCAGCTTAGGGGGGACAGGTAACTACGAGCAGTACTTC. Translating it yields CASSLGGTGNYEQYF.

The rearrangement links TRBV6-6 to TRBJ2-1, with TRBD1 matching 7 bases. Germline CDR1 is MNHNY and CDR2 is SVGAGI (reference sequence). The junction had 10 bases not matched to a gene; V was cut back by 7 bases and J by 4 bases. The CDR3 has 15 amino acids. The CDR3 region is CASNHPGQSYNEQFF. The CDR3 DNA reads as TGTGCCAGCAACCACCCGGGACAGAGTTACAATGAGCAGTTCTTC.

The chain employs TRBV7-8 and TRBJ2-7; D is possibly TRBD2 (5 bases). The CDR3 length is 16 residues. V shed 2 bases and J shed 3 bases, with 17 bases lying between them. CDR1 is SGHVS and CDR2 is FQNEAQ in the germline V gene. The CDR3 region is CASSLRPDLPHYEQYF. CDR3 bases: TGTGCCAGCAGCTTACGACCGGACTTGCCCCACTACGAGCAGTACTTC.

The CDR3 reads CASRPTAGPYEQYF. The DNA of the CDR3 is TGTGCCAGCAGGCCGACGGCTGGCCCCTACGAGCAGTACTTC. The chain has TRBV27 and TRBJ2-7; D is uncertain. The germline V gene has CDR1 MNHEY and CDR2 SMNVEV (reference sequence). Trimming removed 6 bases from V and 2 bases from J, with 14 bases in between. The CDR3 loop spans 14 amino acids.

This clonotype came up a few times. The J gene is TRBJ2-7, the V gene TRBV5-4; TRBD2 matches 12 bases. Germline CDR1 reads SGHNT; CDR2 reads YYREEE (reference sequence). V lost 5 bases and J lost 5; bases outside the gene matches: 2. This CDR3 comprises 13 residues. The CDR3 is CASSWTSGDEQYF. CDR3 bases: TGTGCCAGCAGTTGGACTAGCGGGGACGAGCAGTACTTC.

J is TRBJ2-1 and V is TRBV7-2; TRBD2 aligns across 11 bases. The CDR3 loop spans 15 amino acids. After removal of 5 bases from V and 5 bases from J, the junction contained 5 bases not matched to a gene. The germline gives CDR1 SGHTA, CDR2 FQGNSA. The CDR3 protein is CASSPSGGPHNEQFF. Written as DNA, the CDR3 is TGTGCCAGCAGCCCTAGCGGGGGGCCTCACAATGAGCAGTTCTTC. The variable domain in full, with the rest retrieved from reference TRBV7-2 and TRBJ2-1, is GAGVSQSPSNKVTEKGKDVELRCDPISGHTALYWYRQSLGQGLEFLIYFQGNSAPDKSGLPSDRFSAERTGGSVSTLTIQRTQQEDSAVYLCASSPSGGPHNEQFFGPGTRLTVL.

CDR3 sequence reads: CASSLEFEGWSEAFF. The CDR3 DNA sequence: TGTGCCAGCAGTTTAGAGTTCGAAGGTTGGTCTGAAGCTTTCTTT. V is TRBV12-3 or TRBV12-4 and J is TRBJ1-1; D not resolved. The CDR3 totals 15 residues. V lost 1 base and J 6 bases, leaving 15 bases between the germline ends.

The genes are TRBV6-6 and TRBJ2-7, with D hard to call. Trimming stripped 3 bases from V and 5 bases from J, with 2 bases between. Germline loops: CDR1 MNHNY, CDR2 SVGAGI (reference sequence). The CDR3 contains 10 residues. The CDR3 DNA is TGTGCCAGCAGTTATGACGAGCAGTACTTC. This gives the protein CASSYDEQYF.

The chain links TRBV6-1 to TRBJ1-1; the D gene is possibly TRBD1 (5 bases). V lost 8 bases and J 1 base, leaving 11 bases between the germline ends. The germline V gene encodes CDR1 MNHNS and CDR2 SASEGT. This CDR3 has 13 amino acids. CDR3 sequence reads: CASLGGSNTEAFF. The CDR3 DNA follows: TGTGCCAGCCTGGGGGGGTCGAACACTGAAGCTTTCTTT.

This chain connects TRBV2 to TRBJ2-1; D gene ambiguous. The CDR3 runs 15 residues. V lost 4 bases, J lost 0 bases, and 10 bases lay in between. Germline V lookup: CDR1 SNHLY, CDR2 FYNNEI. As DNA, the CDR3 is TGTGCCAGCAGTGGTGGCAGCCTCTCCTACAATGAGCAGTTCTTC. Protein sequence: CASSGGSLSYNEQFF.

The chain uses TRBV27 and TRBJ1-1, with D possibly matching TRBD1 (5 bases). Trimming removed 4 bases at V and 4 bases at J, with 10 bases between. The CDR3 has 13 residues. Per germline, CDR1 MNHEY and CDR2 SMNVEV (reference sequence). CDR3 bases: TGTGCCAGCAGTTCAAGGGGAACCACTGAAGCTTTCTTT. Protein: CASSSRGTTEAFF.

This clonotype showed up just once. The chain joins TRBV7-2 to TRBJ1-1; D is uncertain. Looked up from germline, CDR1 is SGHTA and CDR2 is FQGNSA. CDR3 length equals 15 residues. V lost 6 bases and J 1 base, leaving 15 bases between the germline ends. CDR3 sequence reads: CASRLAETANTEAFF. As DNA, the CDR3 is TGTGCCAGCAGACTAGCAGAAACAGCGAACACTGAAGCTTTCTTT. The variable domain in full, with the rest retrieved from reference TRBV7-2 and TRBJ1-1, is GAGVSQSPSNKVTEKGKDVELRCDPISGHTALYWYRQSLGQGLEFLIYFQGNSAPDKSGLPSDRFSAERTGGSVSTLTIQRTQQEDSAVYLCASRLAETANTEAFFGQGTRLTVV.

This clonotype has at least ten counts. This chain connects TRBV6-2 or TRBV6-3 to TRBJ1-1; D not resolved. There are 16 residues in the CDR3. The germline V and J ends were trimmed by 7 bases and 4 bases, with 22 bases remaining between them. Germline V gene data show CDR1 as MNHEY and CDR2 as SVGEGT. CDR3 loop: CASIKEKRDESTEAFF. CDR3 nucleotide sequence: TGTGCCAGCATTAAAGAAAAACGTGATGAAAGCACTGAAGCTTTCTTT.

This clonotype was recorded a few times. This chain links TRBV12-3 or TRBV12-4 with TRBJ2-1; no clear D gene. CDR3 length: 15 residues. V was pared by 10 bases and J by 6 bases, with 22 bases between. CDR3 amino acids: CATLSLSPPGNEQFF. The CDR3 nucleotides read TGTGCCACCCTTTCCTTGAGCCCCCCAGGCAATGAGCAGTTCTTC.

The chain employs TRBV27 and TRBJ2-3; D is undetermined. Germline CDR1 MNHEY, CDR2 SMNVEV (reference sequence). V lost 5 bases and J lost 0, with 18 bases in between. The CDR3 is 17 residues long. CDR3 loop: CASSAIPQLDSTDTQYF. In DNA, the CDR3 is TGTGCCAGCAGTGCCATTCCTCAACTTGATAGCACAGATACGCAGTATTTT.

This clonotype was counted between two and nine times. This chain links TRBV7-9 with TRBJ2-1; 14 bases align to TRBD2. This CDR3 has 15 amino acids. CDR1 and CDR2 (germline): SEHNR, FQNEAQ (reference sequence). J lost 10 bases, V lost 10 bases, and 12 bases had no gene match. This CDR3 reads CAIALPWTSGGEQFF. The CDR3 coding sequence is TGTGCCATCGCACTCCCATGGACTAGCGGGGGGGAGCAGTTCTTC.

The V and J genes are TRBV7-2 and TRBJ2-5, with TRBD2 identical over 8 bases. CDR3 size: 15 residues. Germline CDR1 reads SGHTA; CDR2 reads FQGNSA. Trimming took 1 base from V and 4 from J; bases not matched to a gene: 5. CDR3 nucleotide sequence: TGTGCCAGCAGCTTAGGGGCGGGGGGCGGAGAGACCCAGTACTTC. Encoded protein: CASSLGAGGGETQYF.

This clonotype occurred a few times. The chain links TRBV4-1 to TRBJ2-2; no definite D call. CDR1 is MGHRA and CDR2 is YSYEKL in the germline V gene. This CDR3 comprises 13 residues. Trimming shortened V by 5 bases and J by 6 bases, and 10 bases separated the two germline ends. In DNA, the CDR3 is TGCGCCAGCAGCTCTCACAACGCCGGGGAGCTGTTTTTT. This encodes CASSSHNAGELFF.

This chain connects TRBV18 to TRBJ2-5, with a possible D match to TRBD2 (6 bases). The CDR3 is made up of 9 amino acids. The V gene's germline CDR1 is KGHSH and CDR2 LQKENI. This CDR3 reads CTGGETQYF. Written as DNA, the CDR3 is TGTACCGGGGGAGAGACCCAGTACTTC.